These 20 T cell receptor beta chains were all obtained from the same sample, sequenced in a study of technical replicates of blood from a handful of donors. Only in-frame clones appear in the TCRdb table, and some are missing; sequencing was by immunoSEQ multiplex PCR. The table records 50,000 to 70,000 clones, 93% of them present only once. Sequenced sample: PBMCs. The receptors here all came from a human donor in good health. Some clones in this sample may be carry-over from other donors' samples.

This chain links TRBV19 with TRBJ1-6; unclear D gene. Trimming pared 3 bases from V and 5 bases from J, leaving 8 bases between. The germline gives CDR1 LNHDA, CDR2 SQIVND (reference sequence). The CDR3 sequence is 14 residues long. CDR3 region: CASSMTNHNSPLHF. The DNA for the CDR3 is TGTGCCAGTAGTATGACAAACCATAATTCACCCCTCCACTTT.

V usage is TRBV4-3 and J usage is TRBJ2-3; D might be TRBD2 (6 bases). Germline CDR1 is LGHNA and CDR2 is YSLEER. This CDR3 spans 15 amino acids. V lost 0 bases and J lost 2, with 9 bases in between. The CDR3 reads CASSQDGGDTDTQYF. CDR3 in DNA: TGCGCCAGCAGCCAAGATGGAGGGGACACAGATACGCAGTATTTT.

The chain is built from TRBV4-1 and TRBJ2-7; no clear D gene. This CDR3 region has 15 residues. Germline CDR1 MGHRA, CDR2 YSYEKL. Trimming pared 0 bases from V and 2 bases from J, leaving 11 bases between. For the CDR3, the DNA is TGCGCCAGCAGCCAAGATTCCCCGGGTCCCTACGAGCAGTACTTC. Translation: CASSQDSPGPYEQYF.

V and J are TRBV28 and TRBJ1-6, with a possible D match to TRBD1 (5 bases). The CDR3 length is 14 residues. V was pared by 5 bases and J by 2 bases, with 7 bases between. Germline V gene data show CDR1 as MDHEN and CDR2 as SYDVKM. The DNA for the CDR3 is TGTGCCAGCAGTCCAGGGACCTATAATTCACCCCTCCACTTT. It codes for CASSPGTYNSPLHF.

This clone has a single count. The V call is TRBV2, the J call TRBJ2-3; 7 bases map to TRBD2. CDR3 size: 14 residues. Germline CDR1 reads SNHLY; CDR2 reads FYNNEI. The V segment lost 4 bases and the J segment 1 base; nucleotides outside the gene matches: 2. CDR3 residues: CASSGSGGTDTQYF. For the CDR3, the DNA is TGTGCCAGCAGTGGGAGCGGGGGCACAGATACGCAGTATTTT.

This chain links TRBV7-6 with TRBJ1-5; 11 bases match TRBD1. Unmatched junction bases numbered 7, after V lost 5 bases and J lost 7 bases. The CDR3 covers 15 residues. In germline, CDR1 is SGHVS, CDR2 FNYEAQ. The CDR3 spells CASSPGQGVGQPQHF. The DNA of the CDR3 is TGTGCCAGCAGCCCGGGACAGGGGGTAGGACAGCCCCAGCATTTT.

The chain links TRBV30 to TRBJ1-2; 7 bases map to TRBD1. The CDR3 runs to 12 residues. Germline CDR1 GTSNPN, CDR2 SVGIG (reference sequence). The trim removed 5 bases at V and 4 bases at J, leaving 4 bases unmatched. This CDR3 reads CAWDRVRYGYTF. The CDR3 DNA follows: TGTGCCTGGGACAGGGTCCGCTATGGCTACACCTTC.

The chain employs TRBV7-3 and TRBJ1-1; D is possibly TRBD1 (6 bases). Deletions cut 5 bases from V and 4 bases from J, with 14 bases between. The CDR3 consists of 14 residues. Per germline, CDR1 SGHTA and CDR2 FQGTGA. DNA for the CDR3: TGTGCCAGCAGCCCAGACAGGTGGAGCACTGAAGCTTTCTTT. This translates into CASSPDRWSTEAFF.

The rearrangement uses TRBV4-1 and TRBJ1-3; D remains ambiguous. Per germline, CDR1 MGHRA and CDR2 YSYEKL. Trimming stripped 3 bases from V and 0 bases from J, with 6 bases between. The CDR3 is made up of 14 amino acids. This CDR3 reads CASSHPSSGNTIYF. The CDR3 nucleotides read TGCGCCAGCAGCCATCCTAGCTCTGGAAACACCATATATTTT.

V gene TRBV4-3 combines with J gene TRBJ2-7; D gene uncertain. This CDR3 is 15 amino acids long. V was shortened by 0 bases and J by 1 base, with 10 bases between the two germline ends. Germline V gene data show CDR1 as LGHNA and CDR2 as YSLEER. This chain's CDR3 is CASSQERTPSYEQYF. In DNA, the CDR3 is TGCGCCAGCAGCCAAGAACGCACACCATCCTACGAGCAGTACTTC.

The CDR3 nucleotides are TGTGCCAGCAGCTTGGGGTGGACTAGCGGGGGGGCCCACGAGCAGTACTTC. As protein: CASSLGWTSGGAHEQYF. The rearrangement links TRBV5-6 to TRBJ2-7, with 15 bases matching TRBD2. Per the germline V gene, CDR1 is SGHDT and CDR2 is YYEEEE. This CDR3 comprises 17 residues. V was clipped by 0 bases and J by 5 bases; unmatched bases: 6. The variable domain in full, with the rest retrieved from reference TRBV5-6 and TRBJ2-7, is DAGVTQSPTHLIKTRGQQVTLRCSPKSGHDTVSWYQQALGQGPQFIFQYYEEEERQRGNFPDRFSGHQFPNYSSELNVNALLLGDSALYLCASSLGWTSGGAHEQYFGPGTRLTVT.

This clone occurred once. The chain employs TRBV7-3 and TRBJ2-7; TRBD2 aligns across 10 bases. Per the germline V gene, CDR1 is SGHTA and CDR2 is FQGTGA. The CDR3 is 16 residues long. Trimming took 1 base from V and 7 from J; bases not matched to a gene: 10. CDR3 coding DNA: TGTGCCAGCAGCTTAAGTCGAATTACTAGCGGGAATGAGCAGTACTTC. Protein product: CASSLSRITSGNEQYF.

The rearrangement uses TRBV5-1 and TRBJ2-6; no clear D. V was clipped by 1 base and J by 2 bases, with 7 bases between them. Germline V gene sequence: CDR1 SGHRS, CDR2 YFSETQ. The CDR3 spans 15 residues. CDR3 protein: CASSLTVAGANVLTF. The CDR3 DNA is TGCGCCAGCAGCTTGACGGTAGCTGGGGCCAACGTCCTGACTTTC. Full variable domain (outside the CDR3, taken from reference TRBV5-1 and TRBJ2-6): KAGVTQTPRYLIKTRGQQVTLSCSPISGHRSVSWYQQTPGQGLQFLFEYFSETQRNKGNFPGRFSGRQFSNSRSEMNVSTLELGDSALYLCASSLTVAGANVLTFGAGSRLTVL.

The rearrangement links TRBV9 to TRBJ1-5, with a tentative D call TRBD1 (5 bases). V dropped 4 bases and J dropped 7 bases, with 15 bases sitting between them. The CDR3 is 14 residues long. Germline V lookup: CDR1 SGDLS, CDR2 YYNGEE. The CDR3: CASSPGGDWQPQHF. The CDR3 DNA sequence: TGTGCCAGCAGCCCAGGAGGGGACTGGCAGCCCCAGCATTTT.

The chain is built from TRBV7-6 and TRBJ2-3, with TRBD2 matching 10 bases. The J segment lost 1 base and the V segment lost 3 bases, leaving 7 bases of the junction unmatched. CDR1 SGHVS and CDR2 FNYEAQ come from the germline V gene. The CDR3 runs 17 residues. The CDR3 region is CASSLGGLATRTDTQYF. The CDR3 DNA is TGTGCCAGCAGCTTGGGGGGACTAGCGACGCGCACAGATACGCAGTATTTT.

The chain joins TRBV6-5 to TRBJ2-5; 7 positions agree with TRBD1. Germline CDR1 reads MNHEY; CDR2 reads SVGAGI. J was trimmed by 2 bases and V by 0 bases; bases with no gene match: 3. The CDR3 runs 15 residues. CDR3 residues: CASSYSNRGQETQYF. Written as DNA, the CDR3 is TGTGCCAGCAGTTACTCGAACAGGGGACAAGAGACCCAGTACTTC.

The chain employs TRBV4-3 and TRBJ2-7, with TRBD2 matching over 7 bases. V was pared by 3 bases and J by 5 bases, with 7 bases of the junction left unmatched. CDR3 length: 14 residues. CDR1 and CDR2 from the germline V gene are LGHNA and YSLEER. CDR3 coding DNA: TGCGCCAGCAGCCAGGAAGCGGGATTGAACGAGCAGTACTTC. Its protein is CASSQEAGLNEQYF.

This chain joins TRBV11-3 and TRBJ2-2; no reliable D call. Germline CDR1 SGHNT, CDR2 YENEEA. The CDR3 length is 14 residues. The V end lost 5 bases, the J end lost 4 bases, and 11 bases lay between the germline ends. CDR3 residues: CASSLRHSTGELFF. The CDR3 nucleotides are TGTGCCAGCAGCCTCCGACATTCCACCGGGGAGCTGTTTTTT.

The rearrangement uses TRBV18 and TRBJ1-4; no reliable D call. The CDR3 spans 14 residues. V dropped 3 bases and J dropped 3 bases, with 8 bases sitting between them. Germline CDR1 is KGHSH and CDR2 is LQKENI. CDR3 residues: CASSPQRANEKLFF. The DNA for the CDR3 is TGTGCCAGCTCACCCCAGCGAGCTAATGAAAAACTGTTTTTT.

The chain carries TRBV5-1 and TRBJ2-2, with D possibly matching TRBD1 (6 bases). CDR3 size: 13 residues. Germline V gives CDR1 SGHRS, CDR2 YFSETQ. Trimming cost V 3 bases and J 7 bases, with 10 bases left between them. CDR3 sequence reads: CASSSTGNGELFF. In DNA form, the CDR3 reads TGCGCCAGCAGCTCAACAGGGAACGGGGAGCTGTTTTTT. The complete variable domain, with remaining parts taken from reference TRBV5-1 and TRBJ2-2, reads KAGVTQTPRYLIKTRGQQVTLSCSPISGHRSVSWYQQTPGQGLQFLFEYFSETQRNKGNFPGRFSGRQFSNSRSEMNVSTLELGDSALYLCASSSTGNGELFFGEGSRLTVL.